The clone carrying this TCR beta chain appeared a single time. Its antigen is as yet unknown. Isolation of PBMCs gave at least 7 million cells per sample. The second PCR ran about 6 to 12 cycles with a sample-barcoded 5' primer and J-beta primers. Any given sample supplied a minimum of 3 million CDR3-containing paired-end reads. TCRdb re-called the 5' RACE reads through MiXCR, storing one row per CDR3 protein. This sample carries more than 550,000 distinct CDR3 sequences, approximately 22% of them seen once, and the ten largest clones take roughly 22%. This sample stems from a study of blood T cells in healthy people across ages. Study conclusions and caveats: There was a strong correlation between TCR beta diversity and naive T cell percentage.

This TCR was sampled from a man aged 70-80 years in good health. Sequencing was done on a sample of blood.

Here the CDR3 reads CASSYAVNTEAFF. CDR3 DNA sequence: TGTGCCAGCAGTTACGCGGTGAACACTGAAGCTTTCTTT. The chain is built from TRBV6-2 or TRBV6-3 and TRBJ1-1; D is unclear. Germline V gene data show CDR1 as MNHEY and CDR2 as SVGEGT. V lost 2 bases, J lost 0 bases, and 4 bases lay in between. The CDR3 is made up of 13 amino acids.